The 32 T cell receptor beta chains below were found in one sample sequenced in a study of blood T cell repertoires in COVID-19. Assay used: immunoSEQ multiplex PCR; TCRdb lists only in-frame clones, some missing. The top ten clones hold roughly 4.7% of a sample with 150,000 to 200,000 clones, approximately 90% of them seen once. Sample: peripheral blood. The source of these receptors is a human donor in a cohort sampled during active COVID-19.

This sequence joins TRBV28 and TRBJ2-7; TRBD1 aligns across 8 bases. This CDR3 has 15 residues. The V gene's germline CDR1 is MDHEN and CDR2 SYDVKM. Trimming cost V 6 bases and J 2 bases; bases outside gene matches: 9. CDR3 in DNA: TGTGCCAGCAGCCCCGAAGGCAGGGGGCCCTACGAGCAGTACTTC. It specifies CASSPEGRGPYEQYF.

The chain carries TRBV6-5 and TRBJ2-1, with TRBD1 as a possible D gene (6 bases). This CDR3 spans 12 amino acids. The V end was cut by 6 bases, the J end by 4 bases, with 7 bases between. CDR1 is MNHEY and CDR2 is SVGAGI in the germline V gene. In nucleotides, the CDR3 is TGTGCCAGCAGGACAGGTTACAATGAGCAGTTCTTC. Protein sequence: CASRTGYNEQFF.

The chain couples TRBV7-8 to TRBJ2-7; the match to TRBD1 covers 8 bases. CDR3 length: 19 residues. The germline gives CDR1 SGHVS, CDR2 FQNEAQ. The junction had 14 bases not matched to a gene; V was cut back by 1 base and J by 0 bases. The chain's CDR3 is CASSLVDRGSGRFSYEQYF. DNA of the CDR3: TGTGCCAGCAGCTTAGTTGACAGGGGCAGCGGCCGCTTCTCCTACGAGCAGTACTTC.

The chain employs TRBV6-2 or TRBV6-3 and TRBJ1-2, with D perhaps matching TRBD1 (5 bases). Germline V gene sequence: CDR1 MNHEY, CDR2 SVGEGT. V lost 2 bases to trimming and J lost 1 base, with 8 bases between them. CDR3 length: 14 residues. CDR3 nucleotides: TGTGCCAGCAGTTACGCGGGGGGTAACTATGGCTACACCTTC. Amino acids: CASSYAGGNYGYTF.

This chain joins TRBV18 and TRBJ1-2; the D is unclear. CDR1 is KGHSH, CDR2 LQKENI, per germline. The CDR3 is 15 amino acids. Trimming stripped 0 bases from V and 3 bases from J, with 11 bases between. The CDR3, as DNA: TGTGCCAGCTCACCACCGGGCAGGCCCTACTATGGCTACACCTTC. This codes for CASSPPGRPYYGYTF.

This clone was observed a few times. The CDR3 reads CAWSVPLAGASNTGELFF. As DNA, the CDR3 is TGTGCCTGGAGTGTACCCCTAGCGGGAGCCTCGAACACCGGGGAGCTGTTTTTT. The rearrangement joins TRBV30 to TRBJ2-2; 10 bases match TRBD2. CDR3 length: 18 amino acids. V lost 0 bases, J lost 0 bases, and 7 bases stayed unmatched. The germline V gene encodes CDR1 GTSNPN and CDR2 SVGIG (reference sequence).

The chain employs TRBV30 and TRBJ1-2, with 9 bases that match TRBD1. V lost 1 base and J lost 3; bases outside the gene matches: 6. The germline V gene encodes CDR1 GTSNPN and CDR2 SVGIG (reference sequence). The CDR3 length is 15 residues. CDR3 sequence reads: CAWSALRTGDYGYTF. In nucleotides, the CDR3 is TGTGCCTGGAGTGCGCTCAGGACAGGGGACTATGGCTACACCTTC.

Only one count was recorded for this clone. In DNA form, the CDR3 reads TGTGCCAGCAGCGGGGGGACAGGCCCTGGGCGCAATCAGCCCCAGCATTTT. Amino acids: CASSGGTGPGRNQPQHF. The chain combines TRBV5-8 with TRBJ1-5; 8 bases fit TRBD1. Germline CDR1 SGHTS, CDR2 YDEGEE. V was clipped by 4 bases and J by 2 bases; unmatched bases: 11. The CDR3 is 17 amino acids.

The rearrangement joins TRBV6-1 to TRBJ2-3; tentative D call: TRBD2 (5 bases). V shed 3 bases and J shed 4 bases, with 14 bases lying between them. Germline V gives CDR1 MNHNS, CDR2 SASEGT. The CDR3 extends over 15 amino acids. The CDR3 here is CASSDVAGGPDTQYF. In nucleotides, the CDR3 is TGTGCCAGCAGTGACGTGGCAGGAGGTCCAGATACGCAGTATTTT.

A remark on this clone: One end of the junction does not line up with germline, which may come from a read error. This sequence joins TRBV7-7 and TRBJ2-5, with 11 positions matching TRBD2. The CDR3 is 15 residues long. Germline CDR1 SSHAT, CDR2 FNYEAQ (reference sequence). Here the CDR3 reads CASRPVAGGQETQYF. DNA for the CDR3: TGTGCTAGCAGACCTGTAGCGGGGGGGCAAGAGACCCAGTACTTC.

The chain employs TRBV4-1 and TRBJ1-2, with 9 bases that match TRBD1. After removal of 4 bases from V and 3 bases from J, the junction contained 3 bases not matched to a gene. Germline loops: CDR1 MGHRA, CDR2 YSYEKL. This CDR3 region has 14 residues. The CDR3 protein is CASSRDRGDYGYTF. CDR3 coding DNA: TGCGCCAGCAGCCGAGACAGGGGGGACTATGGCTACACCTTC.

The chain couples TRBV5-1 to TRBJ1-1; D remains unclear. The CDR3 covers 16 residues. Trimming stripped 3 bases from V and 1 base from J, with 16 bases between. Germline V CDR1 and CDR2: SGHRS, YFSETQ. The CDR3, as DNA: TGCGCCAGCAGCTCACTACCCCTGGCGGGGAACACTGAAGCTTTCTTT. It specifies CASSSLPLAGNTEAFF.

The J gene is TRBJ2-3, the V gene TRBV2; weak D call: TRBD1 (5 bases). Germline CDR1 is SNHLY and CDR2 is FYNNEI. The CDR3 extends over 14 amino acids. V lost 0 bases and J lost 6, with 10 bases in between. CDR3 residues: CASSEAGLKDTQYF. CDR3 DNA sequence: TGTGCCAGCAGTGAAGCGGGGCTGAAGGATACGCAGTATTTT.

V and J are TRBV10-3 and TRBJ1-1; D remains unclear. Germline loops: CDR1 ENHRY, CDR2 SYGVKD. The CDR3 sequence is 13 residues long. The V end was cut by 4 bases, the J end by 4 bases, with 10 bases between. CDR3 sequence (DNA): TGTGCCATCAGTGTCGGGGAGGTCACTGAAGCTTTCTTT. Its protein product is CAISVGEVTEAFF.

This chain uses TRBV13 with TRBJ2-7; 7 bases agree with TRBD1. V lost 5 bases, J lost 4 bases, and 14 bases stayed unmatched. CDR3 length: 16 amino acids. The germline gives CDR1 PRHDT, CDR2 FYEKMQ (reference sequence). CDR3 DNA sequence: TGTGCCAGCAGCCCTCCCCACCCACGGACAGGTTACGAGCAGTACTTC. Protein: CASSPPHPRTGYEQYF. The variable domain in full, completed from reference TRBV13 and TRBJ2-7, reads AAGVIQSPRHLIKEKRETATLKCYPIPRHDTVYWYQQGPGQDPQFLISFYEKMQSDKGSIPDRFSAQQFSDYHSELNMSSLELGDSALYFCASSPPHPRTGYEQYFGPGTRLTVT.

This chain uses TRBV27 with TRBJ2-2; D perhaps matches TRBD1 (6 bases). The CDR3 length is 18 residues. V gave up 2 bases and J gave up 1 base, with 17 bases separating them. Per the germline V gene, CDR1 is MNHEY and CDR2 is SMNVEV (reference sequence). The CDR3 DNA reads TGTGCCAGCAGTTTAGGCCAGGGGTTTGGACTGAACACCGGGGAGCTGTTTTTT. Amino acid sequence: CASSLGQGFGLNTGELFF.

This chain joins TRBV19 and TRBJ2-7; 9 bases map to TRBD2. This CDR3 spans 18 amino acids. Germline V gene data show CDR1 as LNHDA and CDR2 as SQIVND (reference sequence). Trimming cost V 5 bases and J 3 bases; bases outside gene matches: 17. The CDR3 sequence is CASSSARGTSRNHYEQYF. CDR3 DNA sequence: TGTGCCAGTAGTTCTGCCCGAGGGACTAGCAGAAATCACTACGAGCAGTACTTC.

V usage is TRBV2 and J usage is TRBJ1-1, with unresolved D. The CDR3 contains 14 residues. Germline CDR1 SNHLY, CDR2 FYNNEI. V lost 4 bases and J lost 2, with 11 bases in between. The CDR3 loop reads CASSVTAVNTEAFF. The DNA of the CDR3 is TGTGCCAGCAGTGTAACAGCCGTAAACACTGAAGCTTTCTTT.

This clone was counted ten times or more. V gene TRBV6-1 combines with J gene TRBJ2-7, with a possible D match to TRBD2 (6 bases). Trimming pared 1 base from V and 1 base from J, leaving 11 bases between. The CDR3 contains 15 residues. Germline values: CDR1 MNHNS, CDR2 SASEGT. CDR3 DNA sequence: TGTGCCAGCAGTGAAGAAGCGGGCGGGTCCTACGAGCAGTACTTC. Translation: CASSEEAGGSYEQYF.

There are a few counts of this clone. The rearrangement joins TRBV5-4 to TRBJ1-6, with 8 bases that match TRBD1. The CDR3 is 14 amino acids. CDR1 is SGHNT and CDR2 is YYREEE in the germline V gene (reference sequence). Trimming took 3 bases from V and 10 from J; bases not matched to a gene: 6. CDR3 nucleotide sequence: TGTGCCAGCAGCTACAGGGGGGGCCAATCACCCCTCCACTTT. Translation gives CASSYRGGQSPLHF.

This clone was observed once. The chain joins TRBV19 to TRBJ1-3, with D perhaps TRBD1 (5 bases). Germline V gives CDR1 LNHDA, CDR2 SQIVND (reference sequence). Trimming pared 6 bases from V and 1 base from J, leaving 10 bases between. The CDR3 consists of 14 residues. The chain's CDR3 is CASSAGGSGNTIYF. The DNA of the CDR3 is TGTGCCAGTAGCGCCGGGGGGTCTGGAAACACCATATATTTT.

The chain is built from TRBV5-1 and TRBJ1-5, with D maybe TRBD1 (6 bases). Deletions cut 2 bases from V and 4 bases from J, with 7 bases between. CDR3 size: 13 residues. Germline V gives CDR1 SGHRS, CDR2 YFSETQ. The CDR3, as DNA: TGCGCCAGCAGCTTCGGACAGAATCAGCCCCAGCATTTT. It specifies CASSFGQNQPQHF. Full variable domain (outside the CDR3, taken from reference TRBV5-1 and TRBJ1-5): KAGVTQTPRYLIKTRGQQVTLSCSPISGHRSVSWYQQTPGQGLQFLFEYFSETQRNKGNFPGRFSGRQFSNSRSEMNVSTLELGDSALYLCASSFGQNQPQHFGDGTRLSIL.

The chain combines TRBV5-1 with TRBJ2-7, with 10 bases identical to TRBD2. Trimming at V came to 0 bases and at J to 3 bases, leaving 6 bases not matched to a gene. The CDR3 runs 16 residues. Germline lookup yields CDR1 SGHRS and CDR2 YFSETQ. The CDR3 region has the DNA TGCGCCAGCAGCTTGGGAGGGGCTAGCGGGAGCTACGAGCAGTACTTC. It encodes CASSLGGASGSYEQYF.

The V call is TRBV19, the J call TRBJ2-1, with 11 positions matching TRBD2. The CDR3 is 17 amino acids. J lost 4 bases, V lost 3 bases, and 8 bases had no gene match. Germline V gene lookup returns CDR1 LNHDA and CDR2 SQIVND (reference sequence). This CDR3 reads CASSIIASGGQYNEQFF. CDR3 nucleotides: TGTGCCAGTAGTATTATAGCTAGCGGGGGGCAATACAATGAGCAGTTCTTC. The complete variable domain, with remaining parts taken from reference TRBV19 and TRBJ2-1, reads DGGITQSPKYLFRKEGQNVTLSCEQNLNHDAMYWYRQDPGQGLRLIYYSQIVNDFQKGDIAEGYSVSREKKESFPLTVTSAQKNPTAFYLCASSIIASGGQYNEQFFGPGTRLTVL.

The V call is TRBV7-6, the J call TRBJ2-5; 8 bases align to TRBD1. The V gene end was trimmed by 5 bases and the J gene end by 2 bases; junction bases not matched to a gene: 7. The germline gives CDR1 SGHVS, CDR2 FNYEAQ. This CDR3 is built from 15 residues. The CDR3 loop is CASSPLQGVQETQYF. In DNA, the CDR3 is TGTGCCAGCAGCCCCCTACAGGGGGTGCAAGAGACCCAGTACTTC. The full variable domain, in which reference TRBV7-6 and TRBJ2-5 provide the parts outside the CDR3, is GAGVSQSPRYKVTKRGQDVALRCDPISGHVSLYWYRQALGQGPEFLTYFNYEAQQDKSGLPNDRFSAERPEGSISTLTIQRTEQRDSAMYRCASSPLQGVQETQYFGPGTRLLVL.

The V call is TRBV27, the J call TRBJ2-7; TRBD2 matches 8 bases. The CDR3 extends over 12 amino acids. V was pared by 5 bases and J by 3 bases, with 0 bases of the junction left unmatched. Germline CDR1 reads MNHEY; CDR2 reads SMNVEV (reference sequence). In nucleotides, the CDR3 is TGTGCCAGCAGTCGGGGGGGCTACGAGCAGTACTTC. The encoded protein is CASSRGGYEQYF.

The table lists this clone with a count of one. The V and J genes are TRBV19 and TRBJ2-7; 9 bases map to TRBD1. CDR1 is LNHDA, CDR2 SQIVND, per germline (reference sequence). V trimming: 3 bases; J trimming: 2 bases; junction bases outside the gene matches: 11. The CDR3 length is 17 residues. Written as DNA, the CDR3 is TGTGCCAGTAGTATTCTGGAACGGAACAGGGGGCCCTACGAGCAGTACTTC. Residues: CASSILERNRGPYEQYF.

The V gene is TRBV19, the J gene TRBJ2-3; D might be TRBD2 (5 bases). V was clipped by 1 base and J by 4 bases, with 15 bases between them. From germline, CDR1 is LNHDA and CDR2 SQIVND (reference sequence). The CDR3 extends over 16 amino acids. The CDR3 is CASSIGASSRPDTQYF. The CDR3 DNA follows: TGTGCCAGTAGTATAGGGGCTAGCTCTCGACCAGATACGCAGTATTTT.

The chain links TRBV5-4 to TRBJ2-3; D might be TRBD2 (7 bases). The CDR3 contains 15 residues. CDR1 and CDR2 from the germline V gene are SGHNT and YYREEE (reference sequence). V was pared by 1 base and J by 5 bases, with 14 bases between. CDR3 region: CASSLWGGDGDTQYF. The DNA for the CDR3 is TGTGCCAGCAGCTTGTGGGGGGGCGACGGAGATACGCAGTATTTT.

This clone appeared once. This rearrangement joins TRBV4-3 to TRBJ2-7; 9 bases agree with TRBD1. The CDR3 loop spans 15 amino acids. With V trimmed by 5 bases and J by 6 bases, 11 bases remained unmatched. The V gene's germline CDR1 is LGHNA and CDR2 YSLEER. CDR3 protein: CASSDIGTGFREQYF. CDR3 DNA sequence: TGCGCCAGCAGCGACATCGGGACAGGGTTTCGCGAGCAGTACTTC.

V gene TRBV5-8 combines with J gene TRBJ1-3; maybe TRBD1 (5 bases). The V gene lost 4 bases and the J gene lost 0 bases, with 14 bases spanning the gap. Germline V gives CDR1 SGHTS, CDR2 YDEGEE. The CDR3 contains 16 residues. CDR3 region: CASSMRGGFSGNTIYF. Here the CDR3 DNA reads TGTGCCAGCAGCATGCGTGGGGGGTTCTCTGGAAACACCATATATTTT.

The chain uses TRBV29-1 and TRBJ1-1; D is unresolved. This CDR3 has 14 residues. Germline CDR1 reads SQVTM; CDR2 reads ANQGSEA. The V end lost 3 bases, the J end lost 1 base, and 12 bases lay between the germline ends. The CDR3 loop reads CSVERSRGNTEAFF. The CDR3 DNA reads TGCAGCGTTGAGAGGTCAAGAGGGAACACTGAAGCTTTCTTT.